The source of this TCR beta chain is a study of Tregs in tolerant kidney transplant recipients. The study, taken as a whole, reports: Biological reproducibility was not directly addressed in this study. Expanding Tregs on activated donor B cells appeared to best identify donor-specific TCRbeta clones. The small number of patients limits these findings pending further validation.

Some clones are missing from TCRdb's copy, which holds only in-frame ones; the method was immunoSEQ multiplex PCR. The sample lists roughly 250,000 clones, approximately 83% occurring once. This clone was recorded a few times. What it recognizes is unknown. This CDR3 has 15 amino acids. The ends lost 7 bases at V and 5 bases at J; junction bases unmatched: 9. In germline, CDR1 is MNHNY, CDR2 SVGAGI (reference sequence). Unstimulated regulatory T cells (CD4+CD25+CD127-), CD4+CD25- non-regulatory cells, CD4 and CD8 cells were FACS-sorted from thawed PBMCs. The sequence was obtained from a human donor in good health. The V gene is TRBV6-6, the J gene TRBJ2-5; TRBD1 aligns across 11 bases. Input material: CD4+ T cells from blood. The CDR3 DNA reads as TGTGCCAGCATTTATGGACAGGGGGCATTGGAGACCCAGTACTTC. This translates into CASIYGQGALETQYF.